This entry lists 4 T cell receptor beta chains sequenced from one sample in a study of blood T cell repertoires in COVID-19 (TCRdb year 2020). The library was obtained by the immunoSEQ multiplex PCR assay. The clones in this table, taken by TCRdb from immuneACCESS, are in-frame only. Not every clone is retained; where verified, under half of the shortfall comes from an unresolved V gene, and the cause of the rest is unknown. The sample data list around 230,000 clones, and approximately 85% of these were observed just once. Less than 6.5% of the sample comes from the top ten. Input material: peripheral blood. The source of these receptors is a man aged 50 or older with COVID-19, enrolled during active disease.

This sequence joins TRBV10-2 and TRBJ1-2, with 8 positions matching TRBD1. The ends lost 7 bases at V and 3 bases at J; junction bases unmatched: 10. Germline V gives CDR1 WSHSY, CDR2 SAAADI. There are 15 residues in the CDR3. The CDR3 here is CASKGGQGWDYGYTF. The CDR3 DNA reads TGCGCCAGCAAAGGAGGACAGGGATGGGACTATGGCTACACCTTC.

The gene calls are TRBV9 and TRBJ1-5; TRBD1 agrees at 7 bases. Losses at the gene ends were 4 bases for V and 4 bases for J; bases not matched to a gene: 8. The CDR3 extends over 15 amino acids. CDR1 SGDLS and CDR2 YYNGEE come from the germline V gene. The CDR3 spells CASSSGGGRNQPQHF. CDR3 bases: TGTGCCAGCAGCTCCGGAGGGGGCAGGAATCAGCCCCAGCATTTT.

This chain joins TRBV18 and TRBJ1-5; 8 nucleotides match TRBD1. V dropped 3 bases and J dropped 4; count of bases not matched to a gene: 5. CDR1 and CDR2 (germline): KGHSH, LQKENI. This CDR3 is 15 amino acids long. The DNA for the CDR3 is TGTGCCAGCTCACCCCGGACAGGGCCAAATCAGCCCCAGCATTTT. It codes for CASSPRTGPNQPQHF.

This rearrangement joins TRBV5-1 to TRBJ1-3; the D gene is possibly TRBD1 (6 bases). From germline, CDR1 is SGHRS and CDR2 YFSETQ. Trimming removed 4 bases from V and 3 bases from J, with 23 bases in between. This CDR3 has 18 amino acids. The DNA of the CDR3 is TGCGCCAGCAGCCCGCAGTCCGTCTACAGGGAGGGTGGAAACACCATATATTTT. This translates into CASSPQSVYREGGNTIYF.